These T cell receptor beta chains were read from a single sample in a study of cytomegalovirus exposure and HLA in healthy donors. Generated by immunoSEQ multiplex PCR, the TCRdb table keeps only in-frame clones and is missing some. Seen here are approximately 220,000 clones, about 80% observed once, and the top ten hold about 0.63%. Sequencing input: PBMCs. The receptors originated from a man aged 18 to 30 in good health and CMV-seronegative. Each CDR3 is given with its conserved first and last residue. A D gene is named only where the DNA matches it firmly. For some rows the clone size is stated as once, few or many, or as a class when expanded; others skip it.

>TRBJ2-7|TRBD1|TRBV10-3|NA
CAISAVGQQAGEQYF
TGTGCCATCAGTGCAGTGGGACAGCAGGCGGGCGAGCAGTACTTC
>TRBJ2-5|TRBD1|TRBV6-1|NA
CASSEEGRDRVQETQYF
TGTGCCAGCAGTGAAGAAGGTCGGGACAGGGTACAAGAGACCCAGTACTTC
>TRBJ1-5|NA|TRBV28|NA
CASTLAQAGNQPQHF
TGTGCCAGCACCCTGGCTCAAGCGGGCAATCAGCCCCAGCATTTT
>TRBJ1-4|TRBD1|TRBV7-8|few
CASSLEIGTANEKLFF
TGTGCCAGCAGCTTAGAAATTGGGACAGCTAATGAAAAACTGTTTTTT
>TRBJ1-5|NA|TRBV19|NA
CASSARRDSNQPQHF
TGTGCCAGTAGTGCACGTCGGGATAGCAATCAGCCCCAGCATTTT
>TRBJ1-6|NA|TRBV7-9|few
CASSPGQGSSPLHF
TGTGCCAGCAGCCCTGGGCAGGGGTCCTCACCCCTCCACTTT
>TRBJ2-1|NA|TRBV27|NA
CASSPLIAPRGQFF
TGTGCCAGCAGTCCCCTGATAGCCCCCAGAGGGCAGTTCTTC
>TRBJ2-7|TRBD2|TRBV6-5|NA
CASSYGSGRAQSEQYF
TGTGCCAGCAGTTACGGTAGCGGGAGGGCCCAAAGCGAGCAGTACTTC
>TRBJ1-1|NA|TRBV7-9|NA
CSSSLRLGIGEFAFF
TGTTCCAGCAGCTTACGCCTTGGGATTGGGGAGTTCGCTTTCTTT
>TRBJ2-7|TRBD1|TRBV2|few
CASRAGQESSYEQYF
TGTGCCAGCAGAGCCGGACAGGAGAGCTCCTACGAGCAGTACTTC
>TRBJ1-2|NA|TRBV19|NA
CASSIDGQLYGYTF
TGTGCCAGTAGTATAGACGGACAGCTCTATGGCTACACCTTC
>TRBJ2-7|TRBD2|TRBV5-1|NA
CASSFVAGANDEQYF
TGCGCCAGCAGCTTCGTTGCGGGAGCTAACGACGAGCAGTACTTC
>TRBJ2-1|TRBD1|TRBV18|NA
CASSPLETGGMAYNEQFF
TGTGCCAGCTCACCCCTTGAGACAGGGGGAATGGCCTACAATGAGCAGTTCTTC
>TRBJ1-1|TRBD1|TRBV4-1|NA
CASSQTGDPTEAFF
TGCGCCAGCAGCCAGACAGGGGACCCCACTGAAGCTTTCTTT
>TRBJ2-1|TRBD1|TRBV7-8|NA
CASSLGGTGVNEQFF
TGTGCCAGCAGCTTAGGGGGGACAGGGGTCAATGAGCAGTTCTTC
>TRBJ1-2|TRBD1|TRBV19|NA
CASRPGQGGYGYTF
TGTGCCAGTAGGCCGGGACAGGGAGGCTATGGCTACACCTTC
>TRBJ1-1|NA|TRBV25-1|NA
CASSGPQGKNTEAFF
TGTGCCAGCAGTGGGCCCCAGGGGAAGAACACTGAAGCTTTCTTT
>TRBJ2-1|NA|TRBV10-2|NA
CASSGAGDEQFF
TGCGCCAGCAGTGGAGCCGGGGATGAGCAGTTCTTC
>TRBJ2-1|TRBD1|TRBV7-9|once
CASSRDRFNEQFF
TGTGCCAGCAGCAGGGACAGGTTCAATGAGCAGTTCTTC
>TRBJ2-7|NA|TRBV5-1|NA
CASSSRGNRGNSGEQYF
TGCGCCAGCAGCTCACGCGGGAATAGGGGAAATTCGGGCGAGCAGTACTTC
>TRBJ1-1|NA|TRBV7-8|NA
CASSLAWSGSNTEAFF
TGTGCCAGCAGCTTAGCTTGGTCCGGGTCGAACACTGAGGCTTTCTTT
>TRBJ2-5|TRBD2|TRBV5-1|NA
CASSPSGRIQETQYF
TGCGCCAGCAGCCCTAGCGGGAGGATCCAAGAGACCCAGTACTTC
>TRBJ2-3|TRBD1|TRBV9|NA
CASSSGQGKGNTQYF
TGTGCCAGCAGCTCAGGACAGGGGAAAGGAAATACGCAGTATTTT
>TRBJ2-2|TRBD2|TRBV7-3|NA
CASRPTGTSGTGELFF
TGTGCCAGCAGACCTACCGGGACTAGCGGGACCGGGGAGCTGTTTTTT
>TRBJ1-1|NA|TRBV19|NA
CASSISRQAEAFF
TGTGCCAGTAGTATCTCCAGGCAGGCTGAAGCTTTCTTT
>TRBJ2-7|NA|TRBV7-6|NA
CASSPAGHSYEQYF
TGTGCCAGCAGCCCCGCGGGCCACTCCTACGAGCAGTACTTC
>TRBJ2-7|TRBD1|TRBV6-5|NA
CASSDRGGEQYF
TGTGCCAGCAGTGACAGGGGAGGCGAGCAGTACTTC
>TRBJ1-6|NA|TRBV7-8|NA
CASSLGRPSSYNSPLHF
TGTGCCAGCAGCTTAGGGCGGCCGAGCTCCTATAATTCACCCCTCCACTTT
>TRBJ1-4|NA|TRBV6-6|NA
CASRGRAANEKLFF
TGTGCCAGCAGGGGCAGGGCTGCTAATGAAAAACTGTTTTTT
>TRBJ2-1|NA|TRBV21-1|NA
CASSKAIAGNYNEQFF
TGTGCCAGCAGCAAAGCTATAGCGGGCAACTACAATGAGCAGTTCTTC
>TRBJ1-1|NA|TRBV7-9|few
CASSFWSQVNTEAFF
TGTGCCAGCAGCTTTTGGTCACAGGTGAACACTGAAGCTTTCTTT
>TRBJ2-7|TRBD2|TRBV2|NA
CASRVGLAGGHEQYF
TGTGCCAGCAGGGTGGGACTAGCGGGAGGCCACGAGCAGTACTTC
>TRBJ1-1|TRBD1|TRBV18|NA
CASGDRVNTEAFF
TGTGCCAGCGGCGACAGGGTTAACACTGAAGCTTTCTTT
>TRBJ2-5|TRBD1|TRBV20-1|NA
CSATGDTQYF
TGCAGTGCAACAGGGGATACCCAGTACTTC
>TRBJ2-5|TRBD2|TRBV7-8|once
CASSLGGRETQYF
TGTGCCAGCAGCTTGGGAGGGAGGGAGACCCAGTACTTC
>TRBJ2-7|TRBD2|TRBV5-6|NA
CASRTSGSYEQYF
TGTGCCAGCAGGACTAGCGGCTCCTACGAGCAGTACTTC
>TRBJ1-2|TRBD1|TRBV7-8|NA
CASSLVARGQGGGYTF
TGTGCCAGCAGCTTAGTTGCGCGAGGACAGGGGGGTGGCTACACCTTC
>TRBJ2-3|TRBD1|TRBV9|NA
CASSGDRGFTDTQYF
TGTGCCAGCAGTGGGGACAGGGGGTTTACAGATACGCAGTATTTT
>TRBJ2-2|TRBD1|TRBV11-1|NA
CASRWTGGTGELFF
TGTGCCAGCAGGTGGACAGGGGGCACCGGGGAGCTGTTTTTT